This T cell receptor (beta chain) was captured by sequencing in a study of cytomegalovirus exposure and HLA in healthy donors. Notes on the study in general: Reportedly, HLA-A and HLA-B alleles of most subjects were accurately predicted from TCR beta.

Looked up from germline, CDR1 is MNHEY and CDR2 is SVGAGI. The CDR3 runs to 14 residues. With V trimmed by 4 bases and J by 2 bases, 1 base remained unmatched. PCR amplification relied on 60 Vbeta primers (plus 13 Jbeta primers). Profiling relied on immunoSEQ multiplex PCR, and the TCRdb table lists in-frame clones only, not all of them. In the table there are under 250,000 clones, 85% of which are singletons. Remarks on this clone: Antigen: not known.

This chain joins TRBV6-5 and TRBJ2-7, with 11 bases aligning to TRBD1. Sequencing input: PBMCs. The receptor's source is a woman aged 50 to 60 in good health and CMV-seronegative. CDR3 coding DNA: TGTGCCAGCAGTTCGGGACAGGGGGCCTACGAGCAGTACTTC. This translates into CASSSGQGAYEQYF.